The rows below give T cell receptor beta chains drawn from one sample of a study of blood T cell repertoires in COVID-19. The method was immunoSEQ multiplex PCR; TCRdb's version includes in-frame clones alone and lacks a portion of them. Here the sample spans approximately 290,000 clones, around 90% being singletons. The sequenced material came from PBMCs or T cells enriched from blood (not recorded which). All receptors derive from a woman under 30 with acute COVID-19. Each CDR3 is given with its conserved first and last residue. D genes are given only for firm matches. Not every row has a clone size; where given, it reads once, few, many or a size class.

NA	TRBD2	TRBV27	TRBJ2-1	CASSFGPWTSGLNEQFF	TGTGCCAGCAGCTTCGGCCCATGGACTAGCGGACTTAATGAGCAGTTCTTC
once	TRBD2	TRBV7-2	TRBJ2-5	CASSLDPSGVGTQYF	TGTGCCAGCAGCTTAGATCCTAGCGGGGTGGGGACCCAGTACTTC
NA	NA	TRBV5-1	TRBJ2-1	CASSLAGNYNEQFF	TGCGCCAGCAGCTTAGCGGGCAACTACAATGAGCAGTTCTTC
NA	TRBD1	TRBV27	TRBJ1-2	CASSSTEQGAHRYGYTF	TGTGCCAGCAGTTCTACTGAACAGGGGGCTCATAGGTATGGCTACACCTTC
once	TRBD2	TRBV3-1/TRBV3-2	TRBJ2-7	CASSLSGDSYEQYF	TGTGCCAGCAGCCTTAGCGGGGACTCCTACGAGCAGTACTTC
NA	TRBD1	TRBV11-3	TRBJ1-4	CASSSGQRNEKLFF	TGTGCCAGCAGCTCGGGACAGCGTAATGAAAAACTGTTTTTT
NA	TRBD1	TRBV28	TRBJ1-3	CASSSTGSGNTIYF	TGTGCCAGCAGTTCGACAGGGTCTGGAAACACCATATATTTT
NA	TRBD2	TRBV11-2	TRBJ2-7	CASTHHIRLAGVEEQYF	TGTGCCAGCACCCACCACATAAGACTAGCGGGAGTTGAGGAGCAGTACTTC
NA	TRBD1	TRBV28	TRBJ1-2	CASRAGTGGSGGYTF	TGTGCCTCGAGGGCCGGGACAGGGGGCTCGGGAGGCTACACCTTC
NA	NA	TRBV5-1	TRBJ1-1	CASSLQGWANTEAFF	TGCGCCAGCAGCTTGCAGGGTTGGGCGAACACTGAAGCTTTCTTT
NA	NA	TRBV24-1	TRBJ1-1	CATSEIKRGTEAFF	TGTGCCACCAGTGAGATCAAGCGGGGCACTGAAGCTTTCTTT
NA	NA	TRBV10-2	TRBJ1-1	CASSESNGNTEAFF	TGCGCCAGCAGTGAGTCTAACGGTAACACTGAAGCTTTCTTT
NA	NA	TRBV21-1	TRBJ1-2	CASSKVAGGLLGGYTF	TGTGCCAGCAGCAAAGTGGCAGGGGGCCTCCTCGGTGGCTACACCTTC
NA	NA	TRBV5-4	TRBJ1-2	CASSLRGSGYTF	TGTGCCAGCAGCTTGAGGGGATCTGGCTACACCTTC
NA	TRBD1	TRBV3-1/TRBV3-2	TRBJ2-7	CASSRGTAGYEQYF	TGTGCCAGCAGCCGGGGGACAGCAGGTTACGAGCAGTACTTC
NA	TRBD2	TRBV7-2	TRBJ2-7	CASSLGMAGGGYEQYF	TGTGCCAGCAGCTTAGGGATGGCGGGAGGGGGGTACGAGCAGTACTTC
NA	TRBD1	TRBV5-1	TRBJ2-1	CASSWDRGGHNEQFF	TGCGCCAGCAGCTGGGACAGGGGCGGGCACAATGAGCAGTTCTTC
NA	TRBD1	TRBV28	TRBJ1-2	CASRWGQEGYGYTF	TGTGCCAGCAGGTGGGGACAGGAAGGCTATGGCTACACCTTC
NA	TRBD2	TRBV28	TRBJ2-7	CASSPGTSGSYEQYF	TGTGCCAGCAGTCCGGGGACTAGCGGGAGTTACGAGCAGTACTTC
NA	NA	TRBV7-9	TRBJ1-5	CASSPGTAPSNQPQHF	TGTGCCAGCAGCCCGGGAACAGCGCCTAGCAATCAGCCCCAGCATTTT
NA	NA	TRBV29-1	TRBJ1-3	CSVEDGAGNTIYF	TGCAGCGTTGAAGACGGGGCTGGAAACACCATATATTTT
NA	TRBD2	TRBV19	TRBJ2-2	CASTSSGANTGELFF	TGTGCCAGTACGTCTAGCGGGGCGAACACCGGGGAGCTGTTTTTT
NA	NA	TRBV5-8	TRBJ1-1	CASTPWGRRSNTEAFF	TGTGCCAGCACCCCGTGGGGGCGGCGGTCAAACACTGAAGCTTTCTTT
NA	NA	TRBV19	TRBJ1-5	CASSPGERQPQHF	TGTGCCAGTAGTCCTGGAGAGCGGCAGCCCCAGCATTTT
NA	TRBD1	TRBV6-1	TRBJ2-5	CASSDHGTGKAQYF	TGTGCCAGCAGTGACCATGGGACAGGGAAGGCCCAGTACTTC
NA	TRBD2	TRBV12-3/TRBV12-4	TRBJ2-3	CASSGRNTDTQYF	TGTGCCAGCAGCGGGAGGAACACAGATACGCAGTATTTT